The sequence of this TCR beta chain was determined in a study of T cell responses to AZD1222 COVID-19 vaccine. The study, taken as a whole, reports: In the spike-specific TCR repertoire, nearly half reportedly target unmutated variant regions.

Profiled with immunoSEQ multiplex PCR; TCRdb holds only in-frame clones, not every one. This table has around 160,000 clones, about 91% appearing once. The CDR3 loop spans 12 amino acids. Germline CDR1 reads LNHNV; CDR2 reads YYDKDF (reference sequence). Between the trimmed V and J ends, which lost 0 bases and 4 bases, there was a span of 3 bases. With respect to this clone: Its antigen remains unidentified.

J is TRBJ1-2 and V is TRBV15, with D unresolved. The clonotype was recovered from an adult who received the AZD1222 COVID-19 vaccine. The starting material was peripheral blood, obtained 28 days after the second AZD1222 dose. CDR3 DNA: TGTGCCACCAGCAGAGAGGGCTATGGCTACACCTTC. It yields the protein CATSREGYGYTF.